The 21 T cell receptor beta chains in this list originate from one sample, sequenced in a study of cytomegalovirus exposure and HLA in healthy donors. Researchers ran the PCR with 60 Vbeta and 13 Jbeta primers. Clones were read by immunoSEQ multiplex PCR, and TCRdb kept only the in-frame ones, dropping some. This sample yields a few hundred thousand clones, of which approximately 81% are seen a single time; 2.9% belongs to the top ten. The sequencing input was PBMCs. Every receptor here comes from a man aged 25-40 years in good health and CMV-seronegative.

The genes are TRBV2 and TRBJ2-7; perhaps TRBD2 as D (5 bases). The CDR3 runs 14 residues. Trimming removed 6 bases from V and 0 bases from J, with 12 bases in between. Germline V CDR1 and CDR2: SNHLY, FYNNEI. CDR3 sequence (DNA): TGTGCCAGCAGAGGACTGCCCTCCTCCTACGAGCAGTACTTC. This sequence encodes CASRGLPSSYEQYF.

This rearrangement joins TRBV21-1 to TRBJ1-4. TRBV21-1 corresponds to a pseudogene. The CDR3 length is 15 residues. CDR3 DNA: TGTGCCAGCAGTCAACGGACTGACATTAATGAAAAACTGTTTTTT. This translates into CASSQRTDINEKLFF.

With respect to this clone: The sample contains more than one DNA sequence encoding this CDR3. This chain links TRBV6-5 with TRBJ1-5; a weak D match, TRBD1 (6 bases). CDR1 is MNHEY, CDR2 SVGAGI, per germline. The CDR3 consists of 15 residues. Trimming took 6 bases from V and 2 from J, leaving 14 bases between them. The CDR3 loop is CASRKTGRGNQPQHF. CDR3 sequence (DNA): TGTGCCAGCAGGAAGACAGGCAGGGGCAATCAGCCCCAGCATTTT.

The CDR3 loop is CASRSGTGDTGELFF. CDR3 coding DNA: TGTGCCAGCAGGTCCGGGACAGGGGATACCGGGGAGCTGTTTTTT. V and J are TRBV6-5 and TRBJ2-2; 10 nucleotides align to TRBD1. Germline V gene data show CDR1 as MNHEY and CDR2 as SVGAGI. V lost 6 bases and J lost 5; bases outside the gene matches: 6. This CDR3 is 15 amino acids long.

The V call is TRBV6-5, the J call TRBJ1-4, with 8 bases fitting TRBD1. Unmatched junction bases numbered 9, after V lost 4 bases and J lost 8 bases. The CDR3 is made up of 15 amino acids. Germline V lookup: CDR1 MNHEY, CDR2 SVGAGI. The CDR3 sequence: CASSFQGAGREKLFF. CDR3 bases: TGTGCCAGCAGTTTCCAGGGGGCTGGTAGGGAAAAACTGTTTTTT.

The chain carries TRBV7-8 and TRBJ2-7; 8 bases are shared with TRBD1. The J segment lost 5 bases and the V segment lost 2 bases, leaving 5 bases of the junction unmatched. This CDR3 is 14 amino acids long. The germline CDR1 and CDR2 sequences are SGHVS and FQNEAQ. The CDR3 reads CASSLPGGYDEQYF. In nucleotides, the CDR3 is TGTGCCAGCAGCTTACCAGGGGGCTACGACGAGCAGTACTTC. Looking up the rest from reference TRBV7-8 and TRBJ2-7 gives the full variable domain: GAGVSQSPRYKVAKRGQDVALRCDPISGHVSLFWYQQALGQGPEFLTYFQNEAQLDKSGLPSDRFFAERPEGSVSTLKIQRTQQEDSAVYLCASSLPGGYDEQYFGPGTRLTVT.

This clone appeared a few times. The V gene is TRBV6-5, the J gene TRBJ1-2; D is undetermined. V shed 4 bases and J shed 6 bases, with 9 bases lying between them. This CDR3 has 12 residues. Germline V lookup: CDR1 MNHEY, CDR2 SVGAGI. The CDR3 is CASSLGGDGYTF. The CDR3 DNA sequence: TGTGCCAGCAGTTTAGGCGGAGATGGCTACACCTTC.

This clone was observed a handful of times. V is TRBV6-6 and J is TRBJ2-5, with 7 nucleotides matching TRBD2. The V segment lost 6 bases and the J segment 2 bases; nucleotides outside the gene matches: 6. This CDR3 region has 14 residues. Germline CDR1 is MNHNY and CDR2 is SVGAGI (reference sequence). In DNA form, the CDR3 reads TGTGCCAGCAGCCCCGAGCGGGGACAAGAGACCCAGTACTTC. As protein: CASSPERGQETQYF.

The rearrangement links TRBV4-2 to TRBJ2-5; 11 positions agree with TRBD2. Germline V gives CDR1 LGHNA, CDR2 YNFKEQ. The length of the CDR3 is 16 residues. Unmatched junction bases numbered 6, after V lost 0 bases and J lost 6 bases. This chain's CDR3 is CASSQEGSGGAKTQYF. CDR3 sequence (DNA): TGTGCCAGCAGCCAAGAGGGTAGCGGGGGGGCAAAGACCCAGTACTTC.

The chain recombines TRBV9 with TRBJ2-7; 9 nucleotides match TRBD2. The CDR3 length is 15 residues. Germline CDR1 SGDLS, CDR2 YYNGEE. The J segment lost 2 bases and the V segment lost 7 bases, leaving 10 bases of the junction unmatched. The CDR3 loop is CASGGQRGAPYEQYF. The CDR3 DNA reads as TGTGCCAGCGGGGGTCAGCGGGGGGCCCCCTACGAGCAGTACTTC.

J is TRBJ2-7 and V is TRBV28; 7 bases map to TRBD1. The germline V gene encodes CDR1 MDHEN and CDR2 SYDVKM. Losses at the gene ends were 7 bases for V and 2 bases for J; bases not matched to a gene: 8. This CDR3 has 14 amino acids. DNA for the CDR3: TGTGCCAGCACCGAACAGGGGTCTACCTACGAGCAGTACTTC. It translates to CASTEQGSTYEQYF.

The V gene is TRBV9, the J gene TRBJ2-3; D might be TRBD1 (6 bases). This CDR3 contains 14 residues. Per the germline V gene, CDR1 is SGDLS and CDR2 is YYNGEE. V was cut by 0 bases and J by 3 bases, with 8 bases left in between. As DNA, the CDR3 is TGTGCCAGCAGCGTAGATACAGGGACAGATACGCAGTATTTT. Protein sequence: CASSVDTGTDTQYF.

The CDR3 is CASSLVGGSYEQYF. DNA of the CDR3: TGTGCCAGCAGCTTAGTGGGGGGCTCCTACGAGCAGTACTTC. The chain combines TRBV7-9 with TRBJ2-7, with a tentative D call TRBD2 (6 bases). Germline-derived CDR1 and CDR2 are SEHNR and FQNEAQ (reference sequence). Trimming stripped 1 base from V and 0 bases from J, with 7 bases between. The CDR3 loop spans 14 amino acids.

This chain's CDR3 is CASSRSQGDTGELFF. The CDR3 coding sequence is TGCGCCAGCAGCCGGAGTCAGGGGGACACCGGGGAGCTGTTTTTT. The rearrangement links TRBV4-1 to TRBJ2-2, with 7 bases aligning to TRBD1. Germline loops: CDR1 MGHRA, CDR2 YSYEKL. J was trimmed by 3 bases and V by 4 bases; bases with no gene match: 5. The CDR3 is made up of 15 amino acids.

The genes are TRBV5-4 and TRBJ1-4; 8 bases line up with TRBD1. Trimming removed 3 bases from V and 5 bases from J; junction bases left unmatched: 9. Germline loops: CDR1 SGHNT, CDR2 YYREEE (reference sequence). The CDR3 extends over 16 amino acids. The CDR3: CASSSKLDRANEKLFF. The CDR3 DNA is TGTGCCAGCAGCTCTAAACTGGACAGGGCGAATGAAAAACTGTTTTTT.

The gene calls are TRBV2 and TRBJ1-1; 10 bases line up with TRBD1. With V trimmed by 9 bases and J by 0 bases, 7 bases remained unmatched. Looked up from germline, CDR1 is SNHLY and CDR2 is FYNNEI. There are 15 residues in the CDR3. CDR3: CASRDRGPVNTEAFF. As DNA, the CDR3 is TGTGCCAGTAGAGACAGGGGGCCCGTGAACACTGAAGCTTTCTTT.

This CDR3 is CASSFGGSLNYGYTF. For the CDR3, the DNA is TGTGCCAGTAGTTTCGGGGGTTCCCTCAACTATGGCTACACCTTC. The chain employs TRBV19 and TRBJ1-2, with D possibly matching TRBD1 (5 bases). The CDR3 length is 15 residues. Germline loops: CDR1 LNHDA, CDR2 SQIVND (reference sequence). V was cut by 5 bases and J by 2 bases, with 15 bases left in between.

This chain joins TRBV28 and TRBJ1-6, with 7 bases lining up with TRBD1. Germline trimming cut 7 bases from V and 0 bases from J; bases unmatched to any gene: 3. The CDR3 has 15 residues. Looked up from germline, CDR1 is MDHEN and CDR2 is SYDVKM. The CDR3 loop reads CASTQGGSYNSPLHF. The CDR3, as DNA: TGTGCCAGCACCCAGGGGGGCTCCTATAATTCACCCCTCCACTTT.

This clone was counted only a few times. The CDR3 DNA sequence: TGTGCCAGCAGGCATCGACAGGGGGCCCCTCCCACCTACGAGCAGTACTTC. The encoded protein is CASRHRQGAPPTYEQYF. This chain connects TRBV5-6 to TRBJ2-7, with 10 nucleotides matching TRBD1. The germline V gene has CDR1 SGHDT and CDR2 YYEEEE. V trimming: 5 bases; J trimming: 2 bases; junction bases outside the gene matches: 13. The CDR3 has 17 residues. Full variable domain (remainder filled in from reference TRBV5-6 and TRBJ2-7): DAGVTQSPTHLIKTRGQQVTLRCSPKSGHDTVSWYQQALGQGPQFIFQYYEEEERQRGNFPDRFSGHQFPNYSSELNVNALLLGDSALYLCASRHRQGAPPTYEQYFGPGTRLTVT.

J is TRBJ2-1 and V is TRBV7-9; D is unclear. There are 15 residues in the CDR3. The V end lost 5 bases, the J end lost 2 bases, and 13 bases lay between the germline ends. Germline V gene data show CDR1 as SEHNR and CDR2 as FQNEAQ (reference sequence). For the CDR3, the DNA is TGTGCCAGCAGCCCCGAGGTCGCTCCCTACAATGAGCAGTTCTTC. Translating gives CASSPEVAPYNEQFF.

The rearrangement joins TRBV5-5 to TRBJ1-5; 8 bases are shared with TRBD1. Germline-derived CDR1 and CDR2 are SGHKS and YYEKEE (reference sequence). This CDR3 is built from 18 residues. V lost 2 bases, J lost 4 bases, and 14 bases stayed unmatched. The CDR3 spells CASSFQAPGTGFNQPQHF. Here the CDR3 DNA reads TGTGCCAGCAGCTTTCAAGCCCCCGGGACAGGATTTAATCAGCCCCAGCATTTT.